The T cell receptor (beta chain) described here comes from a study of T-cell reconstitution after alpha-beta-depleted transplantation in children. CDR1 and CDR2 from the germline V gene are SGHRS and YFSETQ. The CDR3 extends over 15 amino acids. The V gene end was trimmed by 0 bases and the J gene end by 2 bases; junction bases not matched to a gene: 4. Unique molecular identifiers were built into the TCRbeta library. TCRdb re-called the PCR reads with MiXCR, one entry per CDR3 protein. This sample has some 100,000 distinct CDR3 sequences, with 15% to 17% found just once. General study results and limits: From surviving recipient T cells and thymic progenitors came the high day-60 TCRbeta diversity observed in some patients. One year after transplant, T-cell counts and diversity came mostly from newly produced T cells.

In this sample, this clonotype turned up a few times. As yet, its antigen is unknown. This chain uses TRBV5-1 with TRBJ1-1; 7 bases fit TRBD1. The specimen comprised PBMCs, mostly from graft donor cells, sampled 180 days after TCRalphabeta/CD19-depleted stem cell transplant. This sequence was found in a male patient under 10 years old who had a stem cell transplant for acute lymphoblastic leukemia, so the T cells may come from the graft donor. CDR3 sequence: CASSLGDSVNTEAFF. In DNA form, the CDR3 reads TGCGCCAGCAGCTTGGGGGACAGCGTAAACACTGAAGCTTTCTTT.